A selection of T cell receptor beta chains follows, all from one sample in a study of CD8+CD57+ T cells in acquired aplastic anemia. TCRdb re-derived calls from the reads in MiXCR, one entry per CDR3 protein. The data contain 100,000 to 130,000 distinct CDR3 sequences, 51% of them singletons. Sequencing was carried out using sorted CD4+, CD8+, or CD8+CD57+ T cells (not recorded which) from PBMCs. These receptor sequences come from a human donor in good health, serving as a control. The CDR3 runs from the conserved cysteine through the conserved F or W. The D gene is left open where the match is weak. Clone sizes are given selectively: once, few, many, or a class where the clone is expanded.

V: TRBV29-1
D: TRBD1
size: .
J: TRBJ1-2
CDR3: CSVVGQGSGYTF
DNA: TGCAGCGTTGTGGGACAGGGGAGTGGCTACACCTTC

V: TRBV20-1
D: TRBD2
size: .
J: TRBJ2-2
CDR3: CSARSPSGGANTGELFF
DNA: TGCAGTGCTAGGTCCCCTAGCGGGGGGGCGAACACCGGGGAGCTGTTTTTT

V: TRBV24-1
D: TRBD1
size: .
J: TRBJ2-5
CDR3: CATSDIGTGGDHETQYF
DNA: TGTGCCACCAGTGATATCGGGACAGGGGGCGATCACGAGACCCAGTACTTC

V: TRBV20-1
D: .
size: .
J: TRBJ1-5
CDR3: CSARDPGLVGNQPQHF
DNA: TGCAGTGCTAGAGATCCCGGGTTAGTAGGCAATCAGCCCCAGCATTTT

V: TRBV5-1
D: .
size: .
J: TRBJ2-1
CDR3: CASSPRPDSYNEQFF
DNA: TGCGCCAGCAGCCCCCGGCCAGACAGTTACAATGAGCAGTTCTTC

V: TRBV5-5
D: TRBD2
size: once
J: TRBJ2-7
CDR3: CASSLRGGNSYEQYF
DNA: TGTGCCAGCAGCTTGCGCGGGGGGAACTCCTACGAGCAGTACTTC

V: TRBV7-6
D: TRBD1
size: .
J: TRBJ1-2
CDR3: CASSSVQGDGYTF
DNA: TGTGCCAGCAGCTCGGTGCAGGGGGATGGCTACACCTTC

V: TRBV29-1
D: .
size: many
J: TRBJ2-1
CDR3: CSVEMDNEQFF
DNA: TGCAGCGTTGAGATGGACAATGAGCAGTTCTTC

V: TRBV6-2/TRBV6-3
D: .
size: few
J: TRBJ2-1
CDR3: CASSYGTPHSHLSYNEQFF
DNA: TGTGCCAGCAGTTACGGGACCCCACACAGCCACCTATCCTACAATGAGCAGTTCTTC

V: TRBV6-4
D: .
size: .
J: TRBJ2-2
CDR3: CASSTGGDTGELFF
DNA: TGTGCCAGCAGTACAGGGGGGGACACCGGGGAGCTGTTTTTT

V: TRBV6-1
D: TRBD1
size: many
J: TRBJ1-5
CDR3: CASSPDRGHQPQHF
DNA: TGTGCCAGCAGTCCGGACAGGGGACATCAGCCCCAGCATTTT

V: TRBV25-1
D: .
size: .
J: TRBJ1-1
CDR3: CASRNKNTEAFF
DNA: TGTGCCAGCAGAAACAAGAACACTGAAGCTTTCTTT

V: TRBV24-1
D: TRBD1
size: many
J: TRBJ2-2
CDR3: CATSSTDRGNTGELFF
DNA: TGTGCCACCAGTTCTACGGACAGGGGAAACACCGGGGAGCTGTTTTTT

V: TRBV10-2
D: TRBD2
size: .
J: TRBJ2-1
CDR3: CASSEGSGGADSYNEQFF
DNA: TGCGCCAGCAGTGAGGGTAGCGGGGGGGCCGACTCCTACAATGAGCAGTTCTTC

V: TRBV20-1
D: TRBD1
size: once
J: TRBJ2-7
CDR3: CSASAGTGPYEQYF
DNA: TGCAGTGCTAGTGCCGGGACAGGGCCCTACGAGCAGTACTTC

V: TRBV12-3/TRBV12-4
D: .
size: many
J: TRBJ2-7
CDR3: CASSLDTEVEQYF
DNA: TGTGCCAGCAGTTTAGACACCGAAGTCGAGCAGTACTTC

V: TRBV24-1
D: .
size: .
J: TRBJ2-1
CDR3: CATNDPSGPYNEQFF
DNA: TGTGCCACCAATGATCCCTCGGGTCCATACAATGAGCAGTTCTTC

V: TRBV10-3
D: TRBD1
size: .
J: TRBJ2-2
CDR3: CAINRGVNTGELFF
DNA: TGTGCCATCAACAGGGGAGTTAACACCGGGGAGCTGTTTTTT

V: TRBV27
D: .
size: many
J: TRBJ1-6
CDR3: CASSLFGNSPLHF
DNA: TGTGCCAGCAGTCTGTTCGGGAATTCACCCCTCCACTTT

V: TRBV4-3
D: .
size: many
J: TRBJ1-2
CDR3: CASSQDLGQPNYGYTF
DNA: TGCGCCAGCAGCCAAGATCTCGGGCAGCCCAACTATGGCTACACCTTC

V: TRBV2
D: .
size: .
J: TRBJ1-1
CDR3: CASLSFALNTEAFF
DNA: TGTGCCAGCCTGTCTTTCGCTCTGAACACTGAAGCTTTCTTT

V: TRBV9
D: .
size: few
J: TRBJ2-3
CDR3: CASSVLVDTQYF
DNA: TGTGCCAGCAGCGTGTTGGTCGATACGCAGTATTTT

V: TRBV5-1
D: .
size: few
J: TRBJ2-7
CDR3: CASSLAVGPYEQYF
DNA: TGCGCCAGCAGCTTGGCGGTGGGTCCATACGAGCAGTACTTC

V: TRBV4-2
D: TRBD2
size: few
J: TRBJ2-5
CDR3: CASSQLIAGGQEETQYF
DNA: TGTGCCAGCAGCCAACTCATAGCGGGGGGGCAGGAAGAGACCCAGTACTTC

V: TRBV9
D: .
size: .
J: TRBJ2-7
CDR3: CASSPQWSYEQYF
DNA: TGTGCCAGCAGCCCCCAGTGGTCCTACGAGCAGTACTTC

V: TRBV15
D: .
size: once
J: TRBJ2-1
CDR3: CATSREGVGGVYNEQFF
DNA: TGTGCCACCAGCAGAGAGGGAGTTGGAGGGGTCTACAATGAGCAGTTCTTC

V: TRBV20-1
D: .
size: .
J: TRBJ1-2
CDR3: CSAFGTANYGYTF
DNA: TGCAGTGCTTTCGGGACGGCTAACTATGGCTACACCTTC

V: TRBV7-2
D: .
size: .
J: TRBJ1-4
CDR3: CASSFPRATNEKLFF
DNA: TGTGCCAGCAGCTTTCCGCGGGCAACTAATGAAAAACTGTTTTTT

V: TRBV29-1
D: .
size: .
J: TRBJ1-3
CDR3: CSVEVARNTIYF
DNA: TGCAGCGTTGAAGTGGCGAGGAACACCATATATTTT

V: TRBV10-2
D: .
size: .
J: TRBJ2-2
CDR3: CASSPHVVLPGVGELFF
DNA: TGTGCCAGCAGCCCGCATGTGGTACTCCCGGGGGTTGGGGAGCTGTTTTTT

V: TRBV11-2
D: .
size: few
J: TRBJ2-7
CDR3: CASSKISGTSYEQYF
DNA: TGTGCCAGCAGCAAGATTAGCGGAACATCCTACGAGCAGTACTTC

V: TRBV12-3/TRBV12-4
D: TRBD1
size: .
J: TRBJ2-3
CDR3: CASSFTGGADTQYF
DNA: TGTGCCAGCAGTTTCACAGGGGGCGCAGATACGCAGTATTTT

V: TRBV10-2
D: .
size: .
J: TRBJ2-3
CDR3: CASRGQGALSTDTQYF
DNA: TGCGCCAGCAGGGGGCAGGGAGCCCTTAGCACAGATACGCAGTATTTT

V: TRBV20-1
D: .
size: once
J: TRBJ2-7
CDR3: CSAGVRSADYEQYF
DNA: TGCAGTGCTGGAGTAAGGAGCGCCGACTACGAGCAGTACTTC

V: TRBV2
D: .
size: .
J: TRBJ2-7
CDR3: CASRTGTQSYEQYF
DNA: TGTGCCAGCAGAACCGGGACGCAATCCTACGAGCAGTACTTC

V: TRBV25-1
D: .
size: .
J: TRBJ2-5
CDR3: CASSRATLETQYF
DNA: TGTGCCAGCAGTCGGGCTACCCTAGAGACCCAGTACTTC

V: TRBV10-3
D: .
size: many
J: TRBJ1-5
CDR3: CAISELGNSNQPQHF
DNA: TGTGCCATCAGTGAGCTTGGGAATAGCAATCAGCCCCAGCATTTT

V: TRBV29-1
D: .
size: .
J: TRBJ2-7
CDR3: CSVLDPISYEQYF
DNA: TGCAGCGTTCTTGACCCGATCTCCTACGAGCAGTACTTC

V: TRBV7-9
D: .
size: many
J: TRBJ1-1
CDR3: CASSLDGKNTEAFF
DNA: TGTGCCAGCAGCTTAGATGGGAAGAACACTGAAGCTTTCTTT